A selection of T cell receptor beta chains follows, all from one sample in a study of human T cells and chemical hapten exposure. One entry per CDR3 protein, called by TCRdb with MiXCR from the RACE reads. In the table there are approximately 110,000 distinct CDR3 sequences, roughly 11% of which are singletons. The sample in question was whole blood, obtained in connection with sensitization to the hapten diphenylcyclopropenone (DPC). The receptor source for this set is a woman in her thirties or forties with alopecia areata. Some clones in this sample may be carry-over from other donors' samples. CDR3s include the opening cysteine and the closing phenylalanine or tryptophan. Each record gives: CDR3 protein, CDR3 DNA, D gene, clone size, J gene, V gene. The D gene is left open where the match is weak. Rows may omit the clone size; those that give it use once, few, many or a size class.

CDR3 protein: CASSQDLPGGSMNTEAFF
CDR3 DNA: TGCGCCAGCAGCCAAGACCTCCCTGGGGGCTCGATGAACACTGAAGCTTTCTTT
D gene: .
clone size: few
J gene: TRBJ1-1
V gene: TRBV4-1

CDR3 protein: CASSPYGTGELFF
CDR3 DNA: TGTGCCAGCAGCCCCTACGGAACCGGGGAGCTGTTTTTT
D gene: .
clone size: few
J gene: TRBJ2-2
V gene: TRBV4-2

CDR3 protein: CASSLFAFGTGGAEQYF
CDR3 DNA: TGCGCCAGCAGCTTGTTCGCCTTTGGGACAGGGGGCGCCGAGCAGTACTTC
D gene: TRBD1
clone size: many
J gene: TRBJ2-7
V gene: TRBV5-1

CDR3 protein: CASSLSQGSYNEQFF
CDR3 DNA: TGTGCCAGCAGCTTATCCCAAGGCTCCTACAATGAGCAGTTCTTC
D gene: .
clone size: few
J gene: TRBJ2-1
V gene: TRBV7-2

CDR3 protein: CASSQSVPEAFF
CDR3 DNA: TGTGCCAGCAGCCAGTCAGTCCCTGAAGCTTTCTTT
D gene: .
clone size: many
J gene: TRBJ1-1
V gene: TRBV7-2

CDR3 protein: CASRRAEQPQHF
CDR3 DNA: TGTGCCAGCAGGCGGGCGGAGCAGCCCCAGCATTTT
D gene: .
clone size: few
J gene: TRBJ1-5
V gene: TRBV28

CDR3 protein: CSVEPPGLGEATQYF
CDR3 DNA: TGCAGCGTTGAACCGCCGGGACTGGGGGAAGCAACCCAGTACTTC
D gene: .
clone size: .
J gene: TRBJ2-5
V gene: TRBV29-1

CDR3 protein: CASSLRRETGEQFF
CDR3 DNA: TGTGCCAGCAGTCTCCGCCGGGAGACGGGTGAGCAGTTCTTC
D gene: .
clone size: many
J gene: TRBJ2-1
V gene: TRBV12-3/TRBV12-4

CDR3 protein: CASSQSVGGDQPQHF
CDR3 DNA: TGCGCCAGCAGCCAATCCGTCGGGGGGGATCAGCCCCAGCATTTT
D gene: .
clone size: .
J gene: TRBJ1-5
V gene: TRBV4-3

CDR3 protein: CASRSGGLGSYEQYF
CDR3 DNA: TGTGCCAGCAGATCAGGGGGCCTGGGCTCCTACGAGCAGTACTTC
D gene: TRBD1
clone size: .
J gene: TRBJ2-7
V gene: TRBV14

CDR3 protein: CASRTGGGTHGYTF
CDR3 DNA: TGTGCCAGCCGGACGGGAGGGGGTACCCATGGCTACACCTTC
D gene: .
clone size: many
J gene: TRBJ1-2
V gene: TRBV7-2

CDR3 protein: CASSSGTGNTIYF
CDR3 DNA: TGTGCCAGCAGCTCCGGAACTGGAAACACCATATATTTT
D gene: .
clone size: .
J gene: TRBJ1-3
V gene: TRBV7-3

CDR3 protein: CSASQLGVGAGGYNEQFF
CDR3 DNA: TGCAGTGCTAGCCAACTCGGGGTTGGGGCCGGGGGATACAATGAGCAGTTCTTC
D gene: .
clone size: .
J gene: TRBJ2-1
V gene: TRBV20-1

CDR3 protein: CASSYPLTGTQYF
CDR3 DNA: TGTGCCAGCAGTTACCCATTGACAGGGACGCAGTATTTT
D gene: TRBD1
clone size: .
J gene: TRBJ2-3
V gene: TRBV6-5

CDR3 protein: CASRNQQGTIYEQYF
CDR3 DNA: TGTGCCAGCAGAAATCAACAGGGGACGATCTACGAGCAGTACTTC
D gene: TRBD1
clone size: .
J gene: TRBJ2-7
V gene: TRBV6-2/TRBV6-3

CDR3 protein: CAWSPALGYTF
CDR3 DNA: TGTGCCTGGAGTCCCGCCTTGGGCTACACCTTC
D gene: .
clone size: many
J gene: TRBJ1-2
V gene: TRBV30

CDR3 protein: CASRPGRAEAFF
CDR3 DNA: TGTGCCAGCAGGCCCGGGCGCGCTGAAGCTTTCTTT
D gene: .
clone size: few
J gene: TRBJ1-1
V gene: TRBV5-5

CDR3 protein: CAFQSGTPEQYF
CDR3 DNA: TGTGCCTTCCAATCCGGGACCCCCGAGCAGTACTTC
D gene: .
clone size: few
J gene: TRBJ2-7
V gene: TRBV30

CDR3 protein: CASTLRGMNYGYTF
CDR3 DNA: TGTGCCAGCACTTTGAGGGGGATGAACTATGGCTACACCTTC
D gene: .
clone size: many
J gene: TRBJ1-2
V gene: TRBV7-8

CDR3 protein: CASRHGQVDGYTF
CDR3 DNA: TGTGCCAGCCGCCACGGACAGGTGGATGGCTACACCTTC
D gene: TRBD1
clone size: few
J gene: TRBJ1-2
V gene: TRBV5-4

CDR3 protein: CASSQQLENEQFF
CDR3 DNA: TGTGCCAGCAGCCAGCAGTTAGAGAATGAGCAGTTCTTC
D gene: .
clone size: few
J gene: TRBJ2-1
V gene: TRBV7-9

CDR3 protein: CVSSLRGLASYEQYF
CDR3 DNA: TGTGTCAGCAGTTTAAGGGGACTAGCCTCCTACGAGCAGTACTTC
D gene: TRBD2
clone size: once
J gene: TRBJ2-7
V gene: TRBV27

CDR3 protein: CATGRGPFYGYTF
CDR3 DNA: TGTGCCACCGGCAGGGGGCCCTTCTATGGCTACACCTTC
D gene: TRBD1
clone size: few
J gene: TRBJ1-2
V gene: TRBV7-2

CDR3 protein: CSARWFRQFYGYTF
CDR3 DNA: TGCAGTGCTAGATGGTTTAGGCAGTTCTATGGCTACACCTTC
D gene: .
clone size: .
J gene: TRBJ1-2
V gene: TRBV20-1

CDR3 protein: CASGQGNSPLHF
CDR3 DNA: TGTGCCAGCGGACAGGGGAATTCACCCCTCCACTTT
D gene: TRBD1
clone size: many
J gene: TRBJ1-6
V gene: TRBV19

CDR3 protein: CASRASGRRGEQFF
CDR3 DNA: TGTGCCAGCAGGGCTAGCGGGAGGAGGGGGGAGCAGTTCTTC
D gene: TRBD2
clone size: many
J gene: TRBJ2-1
V gene: TRBV28

CDR3 protein: CASSFGDRVYYGYTF
CDR3 DNA: TGTGCCAGCAGTTTTGGGGACAGAGTTTATTATGGCTACACCTTC
D gene: TRBD1
clone size: many
J gene: TRBJ1-2
V gene: TRBV12-3/TRBV12-4

CDR3 protein: CASSYRSTSYEQYF
CDR3 DNA: TGTGCCAGCAGTTACCGCTCTACCTCCTACGAGCAGTACTTC
D gene: .
clone size: many
J gene: TRBJ2-7
V gene: TRBV6-6

CDR3 protein: CASSPRQSRQPQHF
CDR3 DNA: TGTGCCAGCAGTCCCCGGCAGAGTCGTCAGCCCCAGCATTTT
D gene: .
clone size: .
J gene: TRBJ1-5
V gene: TRBV28

CDR3 protein: CASSLRAGGSNTGELFF
CDR3 DNA: TGTGCCAGCAGCCTGCGGGCGGGGGGATCGAACACCGGGGAGCTGTTTTTT
D gene: TRBD2
clone size: many
J gene: TRBJ2-2
V gene: TRBV7-2

CDR3 protein: CASRPGQVNTGELFF
CDR3 DNA: TGTGCCAGCAGGCCGGGACAGGTGAACACCGGGGAGCTGTTTTTT
D gene: TRBD1
clone size: many
J gene: TRBJ2-2
V gene: TRBV27

CDR3 protein: CASSLGPAKYYGYTF
CDR3 DNA: TGTGCCAGCAGCTTAGGACCCGCTAAGTACTATGGCTACACCTTC
D gene: .
clone size: many
J gene: TRBJ1-2
V gene: TRBV7-2

CDR3 protein: CASSQDLPAGVGNIQYF
CDR3 DNA: TGCGCCAGCAGCCAAGATCTCCCAGCGGGAGTGGGAAACATTCAGTACTTC
D gene: TRBD2
clone size: .
J gene: TRBJ2-4
V gene: TRBV4-3

CDR3 protein: CASSGANWGSYEQYF
CDR3 DNA: TGTGCCAGCAGTGGGGCGAACTGGGGGTCATACGAGCAGTACTTC
D gene: .
clone size: .
J gene: TRBJ2-7
V gene: TRBV6-1